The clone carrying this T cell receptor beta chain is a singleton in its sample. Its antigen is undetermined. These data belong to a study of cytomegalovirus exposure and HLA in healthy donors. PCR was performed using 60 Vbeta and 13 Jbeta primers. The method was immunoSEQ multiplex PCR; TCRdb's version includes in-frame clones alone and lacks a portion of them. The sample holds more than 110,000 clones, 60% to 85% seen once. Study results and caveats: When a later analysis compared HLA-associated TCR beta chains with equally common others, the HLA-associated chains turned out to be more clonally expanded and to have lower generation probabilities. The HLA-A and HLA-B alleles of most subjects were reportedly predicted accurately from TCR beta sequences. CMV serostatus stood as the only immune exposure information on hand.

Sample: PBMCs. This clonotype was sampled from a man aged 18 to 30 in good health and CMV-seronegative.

This chain's CDR3 is CASSGGAKNIQYF. CDR3 nucleotide sequence: TGTGCCAGCAGCGGGGGGGCCAAAAACATTCAGTACTTC. This chain joins TRBV7-9 and TRBJ2-4; a possible D gene is TRBD2 (6 bases). This CDR3 has 13 residues. CDR1 SEHNR and CDR2 FQNEAQ come from the germline V gene (reference sequence). Trimming left V 5 bases short and J 1 base short, with 6 bases between.